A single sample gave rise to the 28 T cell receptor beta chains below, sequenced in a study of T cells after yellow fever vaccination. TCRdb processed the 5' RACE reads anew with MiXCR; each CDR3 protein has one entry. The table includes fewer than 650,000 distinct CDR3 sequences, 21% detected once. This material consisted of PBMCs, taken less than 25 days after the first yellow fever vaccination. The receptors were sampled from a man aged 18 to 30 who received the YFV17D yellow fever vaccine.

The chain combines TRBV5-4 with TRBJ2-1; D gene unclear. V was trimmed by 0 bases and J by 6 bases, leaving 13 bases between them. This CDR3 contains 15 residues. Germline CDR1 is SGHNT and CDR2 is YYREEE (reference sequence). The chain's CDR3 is CASSLGKMYSNEQFF. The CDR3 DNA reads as TGTGCCAGCAGCTTGGGAAAAATGTACAGCAATGAGCAGTTCTTC.

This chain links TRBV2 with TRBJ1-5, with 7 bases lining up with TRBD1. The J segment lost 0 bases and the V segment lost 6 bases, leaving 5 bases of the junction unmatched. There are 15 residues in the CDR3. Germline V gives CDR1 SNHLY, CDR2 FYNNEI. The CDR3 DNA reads TGTGCCAGCAGCCCAGGACAGGTTAGCAATCAGCCCCAGCATTTT. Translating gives CASSPGQVSNQPQHF.

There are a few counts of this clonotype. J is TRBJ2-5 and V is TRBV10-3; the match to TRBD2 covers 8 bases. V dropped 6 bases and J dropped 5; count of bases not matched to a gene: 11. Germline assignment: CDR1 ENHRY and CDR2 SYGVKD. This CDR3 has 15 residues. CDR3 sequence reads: CAISRGGGPPETQYF. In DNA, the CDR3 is TGTGCCATCAGCCGGGGGGGGGGACCCCCGGAGACCCAGTACTTC.

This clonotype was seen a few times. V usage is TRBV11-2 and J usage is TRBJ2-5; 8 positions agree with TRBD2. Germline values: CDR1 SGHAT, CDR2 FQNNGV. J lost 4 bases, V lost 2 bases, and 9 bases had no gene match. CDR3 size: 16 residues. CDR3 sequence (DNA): TGTGCCAGCAGCTTAACGGCTGGACTAGCCCGAGAGACCCAGTACTTC. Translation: CASSLTAGLARETQYF.

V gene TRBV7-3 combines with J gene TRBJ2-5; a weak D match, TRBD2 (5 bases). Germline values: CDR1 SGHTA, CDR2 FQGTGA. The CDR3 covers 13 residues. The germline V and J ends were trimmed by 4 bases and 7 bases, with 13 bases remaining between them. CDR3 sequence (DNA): TGTGCCAGCAGCTCCGGGGAAGCTGGGACCCAGTACTTC. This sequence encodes CASSSGEAGTQYF. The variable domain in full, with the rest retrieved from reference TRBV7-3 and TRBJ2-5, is GAGVSQTPSNKVTEKGKYVELRCDPISGHTALYWYRQSLGQGPEFLIYFQGTGAADDSGLPNDRFFAVRPEGSVSTLKIQRTERGDSAVYLCASSSGEAGTQYFGPGTRLLVL.

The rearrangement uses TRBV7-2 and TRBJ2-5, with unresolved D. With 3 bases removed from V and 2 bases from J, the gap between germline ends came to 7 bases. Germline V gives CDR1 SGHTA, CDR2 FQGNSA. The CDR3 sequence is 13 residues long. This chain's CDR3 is CASSLGKQETQYF. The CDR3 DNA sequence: TGTGCCAGCAGCTTGGGCAAACAAGAGACCCAGTACTTC.

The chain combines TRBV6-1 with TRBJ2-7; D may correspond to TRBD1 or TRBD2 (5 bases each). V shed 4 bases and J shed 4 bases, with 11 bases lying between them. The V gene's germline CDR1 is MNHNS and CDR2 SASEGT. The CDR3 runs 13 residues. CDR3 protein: CASSGGNGYEQYV. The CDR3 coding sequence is TGTGCCAGCAGTGGGGGGAACGGGTACGAGCAGTACGTC.

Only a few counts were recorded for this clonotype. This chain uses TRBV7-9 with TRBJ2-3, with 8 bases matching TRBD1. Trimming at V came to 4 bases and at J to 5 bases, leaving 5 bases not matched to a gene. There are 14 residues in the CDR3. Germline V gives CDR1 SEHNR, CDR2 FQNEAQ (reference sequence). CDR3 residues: CASSSDRVIDTQYF. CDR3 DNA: TGTGCCAGCAGCTCGGACAGGGTTATAGATACGCAGTATTTT. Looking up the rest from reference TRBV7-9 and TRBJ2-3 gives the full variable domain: DTGVSQNPRHKITKRGQNVTFRCDPISEHNRLYWYRQTLGQGPEFLTYFQNEAQLEKSRLLSDRFSAERPKGSFSTLEIQRTEQGDSAMYLCASSSDRVIDTQYFGPGTRLTVL.

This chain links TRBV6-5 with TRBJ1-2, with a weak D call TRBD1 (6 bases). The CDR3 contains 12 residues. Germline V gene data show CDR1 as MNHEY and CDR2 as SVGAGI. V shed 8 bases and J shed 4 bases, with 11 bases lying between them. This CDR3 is CASARGSYGYTF. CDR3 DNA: TGTGCCAGCGCCAGGGGTTCCTATGGCTACACCTTC.

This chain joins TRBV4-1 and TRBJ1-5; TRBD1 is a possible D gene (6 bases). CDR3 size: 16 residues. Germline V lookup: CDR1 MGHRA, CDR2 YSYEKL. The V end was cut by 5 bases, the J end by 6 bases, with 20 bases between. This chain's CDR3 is CASSSPYREGGQPQHF. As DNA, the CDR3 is TGCGCCAGCAGCTCTCCGTACCGGGAGGGGGGTCAGCCCCAGCATTTT.

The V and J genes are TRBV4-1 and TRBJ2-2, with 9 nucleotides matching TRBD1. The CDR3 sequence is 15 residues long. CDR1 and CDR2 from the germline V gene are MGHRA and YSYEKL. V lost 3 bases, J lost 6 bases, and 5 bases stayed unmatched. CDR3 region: CASSQLTGGPGELFF. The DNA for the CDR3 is TGCGCCAGCAGCCAGCTGACAGGGGGTCCCGGGGAGCTGTTTTTT.

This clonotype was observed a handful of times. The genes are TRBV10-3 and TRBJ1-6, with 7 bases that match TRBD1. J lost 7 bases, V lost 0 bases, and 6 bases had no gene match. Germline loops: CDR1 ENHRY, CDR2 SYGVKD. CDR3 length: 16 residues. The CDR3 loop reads CAISESRGTVNSPLHF. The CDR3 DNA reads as TGTGCCATCAGTGAGTCGCGGGGGACAGTAAATTCACCCCTCCACTTT.

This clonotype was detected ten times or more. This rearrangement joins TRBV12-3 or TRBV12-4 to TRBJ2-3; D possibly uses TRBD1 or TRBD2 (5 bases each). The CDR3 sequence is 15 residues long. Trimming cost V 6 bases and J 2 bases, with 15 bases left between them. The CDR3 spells CASSTHTGTTDTQYF. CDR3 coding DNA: TGTGCCAGCAGCACCCATACGGGGACCACAGATACGCAGTATTTT.

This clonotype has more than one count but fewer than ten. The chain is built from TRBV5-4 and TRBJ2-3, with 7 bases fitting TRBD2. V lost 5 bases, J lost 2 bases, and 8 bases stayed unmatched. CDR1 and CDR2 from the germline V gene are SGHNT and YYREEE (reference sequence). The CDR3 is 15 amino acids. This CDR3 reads CASSPRGSNTDTQYF. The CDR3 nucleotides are TGTGCCAGCAGTCCGCGGGGGAGCAACACAGATACGCAGTATTTT.

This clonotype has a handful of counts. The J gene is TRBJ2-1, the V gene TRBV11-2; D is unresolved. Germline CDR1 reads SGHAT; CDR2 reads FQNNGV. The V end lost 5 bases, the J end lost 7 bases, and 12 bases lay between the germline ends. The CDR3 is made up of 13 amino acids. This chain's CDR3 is CASSQTNKNEQFF. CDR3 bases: TGTGCCAGCAGCCAAACCAACAAAAATGAGCAGTTCTTC.

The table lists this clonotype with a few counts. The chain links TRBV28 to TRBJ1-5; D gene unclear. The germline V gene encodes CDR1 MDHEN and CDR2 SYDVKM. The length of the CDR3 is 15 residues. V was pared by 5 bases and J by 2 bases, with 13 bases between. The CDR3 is CASSPLGEGNQPQHF. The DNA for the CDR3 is TGTGCCAGCAGTCCCCTCGGTGAAGGCAATCAGCCCCAGCATTTT. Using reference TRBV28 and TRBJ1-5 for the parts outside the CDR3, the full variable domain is DVKVTQSSRYLVKRTGEKVFLECVQDMDHENMFWYRQDPGLGLRLIYFSYDVKMKEKGDIPEGYSVSREKKERFSLILESASTNQTSMYLCASSPLGEGNQPQHFGDGTRLSIL.

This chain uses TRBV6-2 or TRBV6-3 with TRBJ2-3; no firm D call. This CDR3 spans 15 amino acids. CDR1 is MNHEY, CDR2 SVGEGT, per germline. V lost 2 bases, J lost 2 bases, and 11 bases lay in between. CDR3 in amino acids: CASSYQEILTDTQYF. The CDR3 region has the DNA TGTGCCAGCAGTTACCAGGAGATCCTCACAGATACGCAGTATTTT.

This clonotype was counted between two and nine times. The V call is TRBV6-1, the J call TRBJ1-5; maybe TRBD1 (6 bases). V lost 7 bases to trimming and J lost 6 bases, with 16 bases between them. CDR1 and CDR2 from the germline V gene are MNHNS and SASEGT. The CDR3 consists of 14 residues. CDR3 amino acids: CASKGGLRGQPQHF. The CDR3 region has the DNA TGTGCCAGCAAGGGGGGCTTAAGGGGTCAGCCCCAGCATTTT.

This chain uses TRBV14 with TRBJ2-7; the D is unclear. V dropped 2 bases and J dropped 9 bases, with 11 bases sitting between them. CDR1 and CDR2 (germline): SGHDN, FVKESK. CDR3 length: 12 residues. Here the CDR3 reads CASSQRTSRQYF. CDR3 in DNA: TGTGCCAGCAGCCAAAGGACCTCGCGGCAGTACTTC.

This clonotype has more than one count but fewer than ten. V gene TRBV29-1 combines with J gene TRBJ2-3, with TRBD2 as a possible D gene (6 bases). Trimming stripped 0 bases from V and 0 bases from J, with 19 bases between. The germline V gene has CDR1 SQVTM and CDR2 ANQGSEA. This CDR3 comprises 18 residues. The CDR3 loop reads CSVEDWSGTPTSTDTQYF. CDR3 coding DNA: TGCAGCGTTGAAGATTGGTCAGGGACTCCAACAAGCACAGATACGCAGTATTTT.

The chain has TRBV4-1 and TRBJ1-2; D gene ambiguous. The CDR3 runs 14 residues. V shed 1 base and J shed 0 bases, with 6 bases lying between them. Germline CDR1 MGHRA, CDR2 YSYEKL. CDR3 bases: TGCGCCAGCAGCCAAGCTTCCGCTAACTATGGCTACACCTTC. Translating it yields CASSQASANYGYTF.

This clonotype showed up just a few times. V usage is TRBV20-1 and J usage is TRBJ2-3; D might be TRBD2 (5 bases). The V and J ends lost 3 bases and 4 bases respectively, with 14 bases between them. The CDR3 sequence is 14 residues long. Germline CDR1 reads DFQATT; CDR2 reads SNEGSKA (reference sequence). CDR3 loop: CSASKSSMSDTQYF. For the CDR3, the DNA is TGCAGTGCTAGTAAGTCTAGCATGTCAGATACGCAGTATTTT.

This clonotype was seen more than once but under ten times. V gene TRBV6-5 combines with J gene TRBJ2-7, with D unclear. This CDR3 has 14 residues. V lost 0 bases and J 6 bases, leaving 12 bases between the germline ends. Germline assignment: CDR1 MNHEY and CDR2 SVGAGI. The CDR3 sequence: CASSYSIGPLEQYF. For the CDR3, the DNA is TGTGCCAGCAGTTACTCGATAGGTCCCCTCGAGCAGTACTTC.

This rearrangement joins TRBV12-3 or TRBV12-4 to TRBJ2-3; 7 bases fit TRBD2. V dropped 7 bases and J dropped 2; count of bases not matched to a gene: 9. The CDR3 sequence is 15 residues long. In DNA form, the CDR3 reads TGTGCCAGCAACCTGCTAGCGGAGTTCACAGATACGCAGTATTTT. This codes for CASNLLAEFTDTQYF.

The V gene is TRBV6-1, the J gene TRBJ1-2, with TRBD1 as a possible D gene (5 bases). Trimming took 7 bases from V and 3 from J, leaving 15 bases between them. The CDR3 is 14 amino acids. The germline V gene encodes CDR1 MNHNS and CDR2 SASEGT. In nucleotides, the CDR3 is TGTGCCAGCACCGACCTGGGGGGGTACTATGGCTACACCTTC. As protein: CASTDLGGYYGYTF.

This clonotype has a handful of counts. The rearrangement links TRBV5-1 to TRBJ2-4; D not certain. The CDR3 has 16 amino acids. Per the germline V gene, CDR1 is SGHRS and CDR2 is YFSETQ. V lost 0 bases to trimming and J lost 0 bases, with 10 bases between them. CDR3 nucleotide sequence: TGCGCCAGCAGCTTGGCCAGCTCCTTAGCCAAAAACATTCAGTACTTC. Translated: CASSLASSLAKNIQYF. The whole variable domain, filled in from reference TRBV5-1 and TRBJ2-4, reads KAGVTQTPRYLIKTRGQQVTLSCSPISGHRSVSWYQQTPGQGLQFLFEYFSETQRNKGNFPGRFSGRQFSNSRSEMNVSTLELGDSALYLCASSLASSLAKNIQYFGAGTRLSVL.

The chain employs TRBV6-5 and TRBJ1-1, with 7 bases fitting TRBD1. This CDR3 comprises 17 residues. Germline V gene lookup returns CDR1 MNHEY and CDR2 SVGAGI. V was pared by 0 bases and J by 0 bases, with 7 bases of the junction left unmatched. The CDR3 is CASSYSSQGTMNTEAFF. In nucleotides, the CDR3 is TGTGCCAGCAGTTACTCGTCACAGGGGACGATGAACACTGAAGCTTTCTTT.

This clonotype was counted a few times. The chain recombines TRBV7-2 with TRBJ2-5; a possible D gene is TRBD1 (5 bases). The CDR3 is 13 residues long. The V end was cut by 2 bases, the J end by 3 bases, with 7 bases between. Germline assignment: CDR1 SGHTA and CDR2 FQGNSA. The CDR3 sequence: CASSLIREETQYF. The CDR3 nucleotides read TGTGCCAGCAGCTTAATCAGGGAAGAGACCCAGTACTTC.